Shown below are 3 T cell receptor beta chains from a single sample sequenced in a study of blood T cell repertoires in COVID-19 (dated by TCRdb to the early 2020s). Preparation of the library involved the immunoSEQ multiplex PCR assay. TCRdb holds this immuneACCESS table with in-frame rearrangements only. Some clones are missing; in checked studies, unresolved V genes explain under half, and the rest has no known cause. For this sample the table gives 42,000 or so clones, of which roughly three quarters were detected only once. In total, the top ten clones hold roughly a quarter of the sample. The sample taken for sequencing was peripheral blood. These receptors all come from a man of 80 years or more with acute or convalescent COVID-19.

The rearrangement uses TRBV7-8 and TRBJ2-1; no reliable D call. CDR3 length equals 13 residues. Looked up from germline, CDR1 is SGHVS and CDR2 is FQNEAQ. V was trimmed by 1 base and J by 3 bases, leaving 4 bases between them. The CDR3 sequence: CASSLVYYNEQFF. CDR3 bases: TGTGCCAGCAGCTTAGTATACTACAATGAGCAGTTCTTC.

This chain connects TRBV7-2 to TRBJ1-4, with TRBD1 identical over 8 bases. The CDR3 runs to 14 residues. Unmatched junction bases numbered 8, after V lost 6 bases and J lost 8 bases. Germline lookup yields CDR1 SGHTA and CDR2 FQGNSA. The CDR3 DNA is TGTGCCAGCAGTTCCGGGACAGGATCGGAAAAACTGTTTTTT. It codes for CASSSGTGSEKLFF.

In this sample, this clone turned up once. The CDR3 protein is CASSRYGTSGGSGYEQYF. CDR3 DNA: TGTGCCAGCAGTCGATATGGGACTAGCGGGGGGTCAGGCTACGAGCAGTACTTC. The chain uses TRBV6-6 and TRBJ2-7, with 15 bases identical to TRBD2. V was pared by 5 bases and J by 3 bases, with 11 bases of the junction left unmatched. The germline V gene has CDR1 MNHNY and CDR2 SVGAGI (reference sequence). This CDR3 region has 18 residues.